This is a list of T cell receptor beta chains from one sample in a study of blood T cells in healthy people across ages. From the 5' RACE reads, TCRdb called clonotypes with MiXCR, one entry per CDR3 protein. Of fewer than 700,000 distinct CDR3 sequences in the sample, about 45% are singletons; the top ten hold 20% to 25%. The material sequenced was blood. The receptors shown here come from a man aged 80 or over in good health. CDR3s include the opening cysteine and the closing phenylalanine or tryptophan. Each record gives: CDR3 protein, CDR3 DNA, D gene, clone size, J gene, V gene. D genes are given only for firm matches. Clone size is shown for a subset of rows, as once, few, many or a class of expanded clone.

CSARAQGGEAISYNEQFF TGCAGTGCTAGAGCTCAGGGGGGGGAAGCTATATCCTACAATGAGCAGTTCTTC . few TRBJ2-1 TRBV20-1
CASSQGARAISYEQYF TGCGCCAGCAGCCAAGGGGCCAGGGCGATCTCCTACGAGCAGTACTTC . . TRBJ2-7 TRBV4-1
CASRGGRTINEQFF TGTGCCAGCAGGGGGGGCAGGACCATCAATGAGCAGTTCTTC . . TRBJ2-1 TRBV28
CSASSGRGTHEQFF TGCAGTGCGTCCTCTGGACGGGGGACCCATGAGCAGTTCTTC . . TRBJ2-1 TRBV20-1
CASSVSTSGKETQYF TGTGCCAGCAGCGTATCCACTAGCGGAAAAGAGACCCAGTACTTC TRBD2 . TRBJ2-5 TRBV9
CATSDPTYNEQFF TGTGCCACCAGTGACCCTACATACAATGAGCAGTTCTTC . . TRBJ2-1 TRBV24-1
CATSAPGTEYNEQFF TGTGCCACCAGTGCCCCCGGGACGGAGTACAATGAGCAGTTCTTC . . TRBJ2-1 TRBV24-1
CASSLGQVGGYGYTF TGTGCCAGCAGCTTAGGACAGGTTGGAGGCTATGGCTACACCTTC . few TRBJ1-2 TRBV13
CASSLVNGPYTEAFF TGTGCCAGCAGCTTAGTCAACGGACCGTACACTGAAGCTTTCTTT . . TRBJ1-1 TRBV7-3
CASSFSPRDTHQPQHF TGTGCCAGCAGCTTTTCCCCCCGGGACACCCATCAGCCCCAGCATTTT . . TRBJ1-5 TRBV5-5
CSAMTGTLYNEQFF TGCAGTGCTATGACAGGGACTCTATACAATGAGCAGTTCTTC . . TRBJ2-1 TRBV20-1
CASSLAPDSPEKLFF TGTGCCAGCAGCCTCGCCCCCGACAGCCCGGAGAAACTGTTTTTT . . TRBJ1-4 TRBV11-2
CASSQDPTGARDEQYF TGTGCCAGCAGCCAAGATCCGACCGGGGCTCGCGACGAGCAGTACTTC . . TRBJ2-7 TRBV4-2
CSASLIGQGAFTEAFF TGCAGTGCTAGCCTCATTGGACAGGGGGCTTTCACTGAAGCTTTCTTT TRBD1 few TRBJ1-1 TRBV20-1
CSAGRGGGGRTDTQYF TGCAGTGCCGGGAGGGGAGGCGGGGGTCGAACAGATACGCAGTATTTT TRBD2 . TRBJ2-3 TRBV20-1
CASGLGQGVSPLHF TGTGCTAGTGGTTTGGGACAGGGCGTTTCACCCCTCCACTTT TRBD1 . TRBJ1-6 TRBV12-5
CATSRDPGTGYTF TGTGCCACCAGCAGAGATCCAGGGACTGGCTACACCTTC . . TRBJ1-2 TRBV15
CASRENGGSYGYTF TGTGCCAGCAGAGAGAACGGGGGATCCTATGGCTACACCTTC . few TRBJ1-2 TRBV6-6
CASNTPLVSSGKETQYF TGTGCCAGCAATACCCCGCTTGTGTCTAGCGGAAAAGAGACCCAGTACTTC TRBD2 . TRBJ2-5 TRBV7-8
CVSSQDRLYNEQFF TGTGTCAGCAGCCAGGACCGCCTGTACAATGAGCAGTTCTTC . . TRBJ2-1 TRBV7-2
CASSHRGPYEQYF TGTGCCAGCTCACACAGGGGGCCCTACGAGCAGTACTTC TRBD1 few TRBJ2-7 TRBV18
CASRTAGFETQYF TGCGCCAGCAGGACGGCGGGGTTCGAGACCCAGTACTTC . few TRBJ2-5 TRBV5-1
CASSLDRDGGYYGYTF TGTGCCAGCAGCTTAGACCGAGACGGAGGATACTATGGCTACACCTTC . . TRBJ1-2 TRBV7-2
CSANGWGRETQYF TGCAGTGCGAACGGCTGGGGGCGAGAGACCCAGTACTTC . . TRBJ2-5 TRBV20-1
CSARPTGDQPQHF TGCAGTGCTAGACCGACAGGGGATCAGCCCCAGCATTTT TRBD1 few TRBJ1-5 TRBV20-1
CSARDSGGRVGSYNEQFF TGCAGTGCTAGAGATTCCGGCGGTCGCGTAGGCTCCTACAATGAGCAGTTCTTC . . TRBJ2-1 TRBV20-1
CATSRGQGARRGTDTQYF TGTGCCACCAGCAGAGGTCAGGGGGCTAGGAGGGGCACAGATACGCAGTATTTT TRBD1 . TRBJ2-3 TRBV15
CASSFRSSYEQYF TGTGCCAGCAGCTTCAGGAGCTCCTACGAGCAGTACTTC . . TRBJ2-7 TRBV27
CASSSLGSGGTDTQYF TGTGCCAGCAGTTCTCTGGGTAGCGGGGGCACAGATACGCAGTATTTT TRBD2 . TRBJ2-3 TRBV6-5
CASSQDLQGVRTEAFF TGTGCCAGCAGCCAAGACTTACAGGGTGTAAGGACTGAAGCTTTCTTT . . TRBJ1-1 TRBV3-1
CASSYLAGVWDTQYF TGTGCCAGCAGTTATCTAGCGGGAGTATGGGACACGCAGTATTTT TRBD2 . TRBJ2-3 TRBV6-6
CATSRDAPDTQYF TGTGCCACCAGCAGAGATGCACCAGATACGCAGTATTTT . . TRBJ2-3 TRBV15
CSVADRGPWETQYF TGCAGCGTGGCCGACAGGGGGCCGTGGGAGACCCAGTACTTC TRBD1 . TRBJ2-5 TRBV29-1
CSVKRSSYEQYF TGCAGCGTCAAGAGAAGCTCCTACGAGCAGTACTTC . . TRBJ2-7 TRBV29-1
CSATSTGAGELFF TGCAGTGCTACTTCTACCGGCGCCGGGGAGCTGTTTTTT . . TRBJ2-2 TRBV20-1